This TCR beta chain was recorded in a study of T cell changes during pregnancy in multiple sclerosis (dated by TCRdb to the late 2010s). For the wider study: Changes in the T cell repertoire over the course of pregnancy were examined in this study in women with multiple sclerosis.

The CDR3 numbers 13 residues from cysteine through phenylalanine. Solely the CDR3 DNA is kept, with 39 bases framed from the first base. Cut back by 3 bases and 4 bases, the V and J ends lie 9 bases apart. The germline V gene provides CDR1 SGHAT and CDR2 FQNNGV. The sample holds a few counts of this clone. Its antigen remains unidentified. Base-call qualities are not available, and no considerably larger clone is one nucleotide away. The protocol used for the library was the immunoSEQ multiplex PCR assay. TCRdb stores this immuneACCESS table with in-frame sequences only. Part of the clones is absent; in the studies checked, under half of the shortfall reflects unresolved V genes, and no reason is known for the rest. This sample comprises approximately 48,000 clones, 94% of them detected only once. Around 0.6% of the sample is taken by the ten largest.

The receptor was isolated from a female donor with multiple sclerosis, enrolled in a pregnancy study. The chain was built from TRBV11-2 and TRBJ1-1; too little of a D gene remains to name it. The sequencing here drew on CD4+ T cells from peripheral blood mononuclear cells, taken in the second trimester of pregnancy. The nucleotide sequence is given as TGTGCCAGCAGCTTGGCGGAGGGCACTGAAGCTTTCTTT. The translation is CASSLAEGTEAFF.